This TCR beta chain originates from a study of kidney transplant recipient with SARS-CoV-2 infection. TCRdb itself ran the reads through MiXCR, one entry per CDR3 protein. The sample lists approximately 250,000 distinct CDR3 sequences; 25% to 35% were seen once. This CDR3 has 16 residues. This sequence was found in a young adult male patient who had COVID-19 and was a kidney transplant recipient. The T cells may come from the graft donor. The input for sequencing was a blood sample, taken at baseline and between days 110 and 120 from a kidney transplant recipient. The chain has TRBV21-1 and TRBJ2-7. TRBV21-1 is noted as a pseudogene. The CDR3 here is CASSAFLATRVRREYF. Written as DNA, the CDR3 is TGTGCCAGCAGTGCATTTTTAGCTACACGTGTTAGACGAGAGTACTTC.